The 15 T cell receptor beta chains below all came from one sample that was sequenced in a study of T-cell memory formation after mild COVID-19. MiXCR was run by TCRdb on the 5' RACE reads, yielding one entry per CDR3 protein. The sample has about 270,000 distinct CDR3 sequences, 15% seen once. The specimen was PBMCs or a T cell subset sorted from them (not recorded which). The receptors derive from an adult woman who had mild COVID-19 (a few samples of this study predate the infection). Cell type and time point are not known.

A few counts support this clonotype. V and J are TRBV9 and TRBJ2-1; 11 bases map to TRBD2. CDR1 SGDLS and CDR2 YYNGEE come from the germline V gene. J lost 7 bases, V lost 4 bases, and 13 bases had no gene match. The CDR3 has 17 amino acids. The CDR3 protein is CASSFGTSGHWGNEQFF. The DNA of the CDR3 is TGTGCCAGCAGCTTCGGGACTAGCGGCCATTGGGGAAATGAGCAGTTCTTC. The variable domain in full, with the rest retrieved from reference TRBV9 and TRBJ2-1, is DSGVTQTPKHLITATGQRVTLRCSPRSGDLSVYWYQQSLDQGLQFLIQYYNGEERAKGNILERFSAQQFPDLHSELNLSSLELGDSALYFCASSFGTSGHWGNEQFFGPGTRLTVL.

This chain joins TRBV25-1 and TRBJ2-2; TRBD1 might be the D (6 bases). With 6 bases removed from V and 6 bases from J, the gap between germline ends came to 11 bases. The germline V gene has CDR1 MGHDK and CDR2 SYGVNS. The CDR3 sequence is 13 residues long. This CDR3 is CASRQGQAGELFF. The DNA for the CDR3 is TGTGCCAGCAGACAGGGCCAGGCCGGGGAGCTGTTTTTT.

This clonotype was seen only a few times. The chain carries TRBV5-4 and TRBJ2-7, with 7 positions matching TRBD1. The germline V gene has CDR1 SGHNT and CDR2 YYREEE (reference sequence). V shed 0 bases, J shed 6 bases, and the junction held 6 bases outside the gene matches. The CDR3 runs to 14 residues. The CDR3 DNA is TGTGCCAGCAGCTTGGATCGGACAGGTTCCGAGCAGTACTTC. Protein: CASSLDRTGSEQYF.

The chain couples TRBV6-5 to TRBJ1-1, with D perhaps TRBD1 (6 bases). V lost 6 bases to trimming and J lost 11 bases, with 31 bases between them. This CDR3 comprises 17 residues. Per the germline V gene, CDR1 is MNHEY and CDR2 is SVGAGI. The CDR3, as DNA: TGTGCCAGCAGCTCCCCGGGGGGGCAGAGTCTTTTACTAGGGGCTTTCTTT. Encoded protein: CASSSPGGQSLLLGAFF.

CDR3 region: CASGLGRKTDTQYF. The CDR3 DNA follows: TGTGCCAGCGGATTGGGACGGAAGACAGATACGCAGTATTTT. The chain employs TRBV7-2 and TRBJ2-3; possibly TRBD1 or TRBD2 for D (5 bases each). The ends were cut back, 8 bases at V and 3 bases at J, with 15 bases in the middle. This CDR3 spans 14 amino acids. Looked up from germline, CDR1 is SGHTA and CDR2 is FQGNSA. Based on the CDR3 plus reference TRBV7-2 and TRBJ2-3, the full variable domain is GAGVSQSPSNKVTEKGKDVELRCDPISGHTALYWYRQSLGQGLEFLIYFQGNSAPDKSGLPSDRFSAERTGGSVSTLTIQRTQQEDSAVYLCASGLGRKTDTQYFGPGTRLTVL.

V gene TRBV6-5 combines with J gene TRBJ2-1; 12 positions match TRBD1. CDR3 length: 23 residues. Germline assignment: CDR1 MNHEY and CDR2 SVGAGI. V gave up 4 bases and J gave up 2 bases; unmatched junction bases: 24. This chain's CDR3 is CASSSPAKRWDRGRGRAYNEQFF. CDR3 bases: TGTGCCAGCAGTTCACCCGCTAAACGTTGGGACAGGGGGCGGGGTAGGGCCTACAATGAGCAGTTCTTC.

This clonotype has a handful of counts. Here the CDR3 DNA reads TGTGCCAGCAGCTTAGACGCCGGGACGAACACTGAAGCTTTCTTT. This sequence encodes CASSLDAGTNTEAFF. The chain couples TRBV7-2 to TRBJ1-1, with D perhaps TRBD1 (5 bases). V was cut by 1 base and J by 1 base, with 10 bases left in between. The CDR3 has 15 residues. Germline-derived CDR1 and CDR2 are SGHTA and FQGNSA.

The V call is TRBV5-6, the J call TRBJ2-1, with 9 positions matching TRBD2. Germline lookup yields CDR1 SGHDT and CDR2 YYEEEE. The ends lost 4 bases at V and 7 bases at J; junction bases unmatched: 12. The CDR3 spans 16 residues. DNA of the CDR3: TGTGCCAGCAGCGGGGATCGCCTAGCGGGGAGGAATGAGCAGTTCTTC. It encodes CASSGDRLAGRNEQFF.

The chain uses TRBV12-3 or TRBV12-4 and TRBJ2-1, with TRBD2 matching 8 bases. The ends lost 5 bases at V and 7 bases at J; junction bases unmatched: 13. The CDR3 contains 16 residues. The CDR3: CASSAGFGGAGNEQFF. In nucleotides, the CDR3 is TGTGCCAGCAGTGCTGGTTTCGGGGGGGCCGGGAATGAGCAGTTCTTC.

The chain links TRBV5-1 to TRBJ2-1; 9 nucleotides agree with TRBD1. V gave up 0 bases and J gave up 11 bases; unmatched junction bases: 9. CDR1 and CDR2 (germline): SGHRS, YFSETQ. The CDR3 has 15 residues. The CDR3 loop is CASSLEGQGRGKQFF. In DNA form, the CDR3 reads TGCGCCAGCAGCTTGGAGGGACAGGGACGGGGGAAGCAGTTCTTC.

The chain links TRBV5-4 to TRBJ2-3; unclear D gene. The CDR3 has 18 residues. Trimming removed 0 bases from V and 3 bases from J, with 20 bases in between. Germline V gene data show CDR1 as SGHNT and CDR2 as YYREEE (reference sequence). DNA of the CDR3: TGTGCCAGCAGCTTGGAAGGGCCCGCGAGAAAGTTTACAGATACGCAGTATTTT. Its protein product is CASSLEGPARKFTDTQYF.

This chain links TRBV3-1 with TRBJ2-3; possibly TRBD2 for D (7 bases). The germline V gene encodes CDR1 LGHDT and CDR2 YNNKEL (reference sequence). V was trimmed by 5 bases and J by 4 bases, leaving 19 bases between them. The CDR3 is made up of 16 amino acids. The CDR3 region has the DNA TGTGCCAGCAGCACTCGCGCCCGGGGGGCCCCAGATACGCAGTATTTT. Translating gives CASSTRARGAPDTQYF.

There are a few counts of this clonotype. The rearrangement joins TRBV6-6 to TRBJ2-5, with a tentative D call TRBD2 (7 bases). The CDR3 sequence is 15 residues long. V was clipped by 0 bases and J by 2 bases, with 10 bases between them. CDR1 and CDR2 (germline): MNHNY, SVGAGI (reference sequence). The CDR3 DNA reads as TGTGCCAGCAGTTACTCCGGGGGGCTTCAAGAGACCCAGTACTTC. Its protein product is CASSYSGGLQETQYF.

The chain joins TRBV5-6 to TRBJ2-7; D remains unclear. The V gene's germline CDR1 is SGHDT and CDR2 YYEEEE. CDR3 length: 12 residues. Trimming stripped 7 bases from V and 8 bases from J, with 16 bases between. In DNA, the CDR3 is TGTGCCAGCCATCCTCAAGGTGGTAAGCAGTACTTC. Translated: CASHPQGGKQYF.

V usage is TRBV3-1 and J usage is TRBJ2-2; D might be TRBD1 or TRBD2, each matching 5 bases. CDR1 is LGHDT and CDR2 is YNNKEL in the germline V gene (reference sequence). The CDR3 sequence is 16 residues long. Trimming shortened V by 0 bases and J by 4 bases, and 12 bases separated the two germline ends. The CDR3 reads CASSQDPGRTTGELFF. CDR3 nucleotide sequence: TGTGCCAGCAGCCAAGATCCGGGACGGACCACCGGGGAGCTGTTTTTT. Full variable domain (remainder filled in from reference TRBV3-1 and TRBJ2-2): DTAVSQTPKYLVTQMGNDKSIKCEQNLGHDTMYWYKQDSKKFLKIMFSYNNKELIINETVPNRFSPKSPDKAHLNLHINSLELGDSAVYFCASSQDPGRTTGELFFGEGSRLTVL.